This TCR beta chain was captured in a study of regulatory T cells in long-lasting Graves disease. This clonotype was recorded at least ten times. V was trimmed by 6 bases and J by 7 bases, leaving 13 bases between them. The CDR3 consists of 13 residues. Time point denoted: newly diagnosed GD, antithyroid drugs for less than 3 months. After RNA was extracted from PBMCs, the TCR library was made from it. The authors diagnosed Graves' disease using American Thyroid Association guidelines. HTBI primers from iRepertoire and Arm-PCR of CDR3 regions yielded the TCR beta libraries. TCRdb re-called the multiplex PCR reads through MiXCR, storing one row per CDR3 protein. The sample contains 450,000 to 650,000 distinct CDR3 sequences, 15% to 20% of which appear only once. The sample was also reused in another study, on T cells in Graves' hyperthyroidism and ophthalmopathy. That work adds: An initial round of RT-PCR targeting the TCR CDR3 relied on the HTBI primer set.

The source of this sequence is a woman aged 40-65 years with Graves disease. The material was peripheral blood mononuclear cells (PBMCs), obtained at new diagnosis, from a patient treated with antithyroid drugs. V usage is TRBV12-3 or TRBV12-4 and J usage is TRBJ1-5; TRBD1 is a possible D gene (5 bases). The DNA for the CDR3 is TGTGCCAGCAGCACAGGAGGGTACCAGCCCCAGCATTTT. Its protein is CASSTGGYQPQHF.